A single sample gave rise to the 17 T cell receptor beta chains below, sequenced in a study of blood T cell repertoires in COVID-19. Sequencing was performed with immunoSEQ multiplex PCR; in TCRdb, only in-frame clones are kept and a portion is missing. The sample lists 160,000 or so clones; approximately 83% were seen once. Sequencing was done on a sample of peripheral blood. The receptors were gathered from a man aged 65 to 85 who had recovered from COVID-19.

The rearrangement uses TRBV27 and TRBJ2-3, with a possible D match to TRBD2 (7 bases). The CDR3 sequence is 15 residues long. Germline lookup yields CDR1 MNHEY and CDR2 SMNVEV (reference sequence). Trimming took off 6 bases at V and 2 bases at J, with 15 bases between the two ends. CDR3 coding DNA: TGTGCCAGCAGGGGGGCTAGCGGAACCACAGATACGCAGTATTTT. Its protein is CASRGASGTTDTQYF.

The chain carries TRBV29-1 and TRBJ1-1, with D possibly matching TRBD1 (6 bases). Germline V CDR1 and CDR2: SQVTM, ANQGSEA. Trimming pared 7 bases from V and 5 bases from J, leaving 11 bases between. The CDR3 runs to 11 residues. CDR3 nucleotides: TGCAGCGGCTACAGGGAGACTGAAGCTTTCTTT. Translation gives CSGYRETEAFF.

Comments on this clone: The same CDR3 is also encoded by other DNA sequences in this sample. The chain carries TRBV7-9 and TRBJ2-3; a weak D match, TRBD2 (5 bases). V was clipped by 3 bases and J by 6 bases, with 10 bases between them. From germline, CDR1 is SEHNR and CDR2 FQNEAQ (reference sequence). This CDR3 is built from 13 residues. The CDR3 bases are TGTGCCAGCAGCTTGTCTAGCCCTGATACGCAGTATTTT. It encodes CASSLSSPDTQYF. Using reference TRBV7-9 and TRBJ2-3 for the parts outside the CDR3, the full variable domain is DTGVSQNPRHKITKRGQNVTFRCDPISEHNRLYWYRQTLGQGPEFLTYFQNEAQLEKSRLLSDRFSAERPKGSFSTLEIQRTEQGDSAMYLCASSLSSPDTQYFGPGTRLTVL.

The rearrangement joins TRBV4-1 to TRBJ1-1, with TRBD1 as a possible D gene (6 bases). Germline V gene sequence: CDR1 MGHRA, CDR2 YSYEKL. The CDR3 totals 14 residues. Trimming cost V 2 bases and J 5 bases, with 12 bases left between them. As DNA, the CDR3 is TGCGCCAGCAGCCAAATTACCAGGGGTACTGAAGCTTTCTTT. This encodes CASSQITRGTEAFF.

The V and J genes are TRBV6-2 or TRBV6-3 and TRBJ1-2; no clear D gene. This CDR3 contains 12 residues. V lost 2 bases, J lost 7 bases, and 8 bases lay in between. Germline loops: CDR1 MNHEY, CDR2 SVGEGT. CDR3 in DNA: TGTGCCAGCAGTTACCCTCAGGTTGGCTACACCTTC. This encodes CASSYPQVGYTF.

In this sample, this clone turned up once. This chain joins TRBV4-1 and TRBJ2-2; 7 positions agree with TRBD2. The V gene end was trimmed by 1 base and the J gene end by 4 bases; junction bases not matched to a gene: 3. CDR3 length: 15 residues. The germline CDR1 and CDR2 sequences are MGHRA and YSYEKL. This chain's CDR3 is CASSQASGATGELFF. The CDR3 DNA follows: TGCGCCAGCAGCCAAGCGAGCGGGGCCACCGGGGAGCTGTTTTTT.

This sequence joins TRBV11-2 and TRBJ1-6; D perhaps matches TRBD1 (6 bases). V was clipped by 5 bases and J by 7 bases, with 12 bases between them. The CDR3 runs to 14 residues. Germline V gene sequence: CDR1 SGHAT, CDR2 FQNNGV. This CDR3 reads CASSETGTNSPLHF. As DNA, the CDR3 is TGTGCCAGCAGCGAAACAGGGACAAATTCACCCCTCCACTTT.

This clone was counted only a few times. This chain uses TRBV6-6 with TRBJ2-7, with 8 bases identical to TRBD2. CDR1 and CDR2 from the germline V gene are MNHNY and SVGAGI (reference sequence). V dropped 6 bases and J dropped 6; count of bases not matched to a gene: 16. This CDR3 spans 16 amino acids. The CDR3 reads CASSKAGEAPNREQYF. The CDR3, as DNA: TGTGCCAGCAGCAAAGCGGGAGAAGCCCCCAATCGCGAGCAGTACTTC.

V is TRBV2 and J is TRBJ2-1; a possible D gene is TRBD2 (5 bases). V gave up 0 bases and J gave up 9 bases, with 15 bases separating them. The CDR3 consists of 15 residues. The germline gives CDR1 SNHLY, CDR2 FYNNEI. The CDR3 DNA sequence: TGTGCCAGCAGTGAAGCGGCGAGGGAAGCAGGTGAGCAGTTCTTC. Amino acids: CASSEAAREAGEQFF.

The V call is TRBV5-1, the J call TRBJ1-5; D might be TRBD1 (6 bases). The CDR3 is made up of 15 amino acids. Trimming left V 4 bases short and J 3 bases short, with 14 bases between. CDR1 and CDR2 from the germline V gene are SGHRS and YFSETQ. The CDR3 region is CASSLGDTDNQPQHF. The CDR3, as DNA: TGCGCCAGCAGCCTAGGGGACACCGACAATCAGCCCCAGCATTTT.

The genes are TRBV6-5 and TRBJ2-1, with TRBD2 matching 9 bases. Germline assignment: CDR1 MNHEY and CDR2 SVGAGI. The CDR3 runs 14 residues. Trimming took 7 bases from V and 7 from J; bases not matched to a gene: 8. The CDR3 is CASIHSGRKNEQFF. The DNA of the CDR3 is TGTGCCAGCATCCATAGCGGGAGAAAAAATGAGCAGTTCTTC.

This chain links TRBV18 with TRBJ2-7; D possibly corresponds to TRBD1 (5 bases). The CDR3 is 14 amino acids. The ends were cut back, 0 bases at V and 1 base at J, with 7 bases in the middle. From germline, CDR1 is KGHSH and CDR2 LQKENI. CDR3 sequence (DNA): TGTGCCAGCTCACCACCGGGGCTTTCCTACGAGCAGTACTTC. It codes for CASSPPGLSYEQYF.

The chain carries TRBV12-3 or TRBV12-4 and TRBJ2-1; a possible D gene is TRBD2 (5 bases). The CDR3 is made up of 13 amino acids. Trimming cost V 6 bases and J 3 bases, with 9 bases left between them. CDR3 in DNA: TGTGCCAGCAGCCCCACTAGCTACAATGAGCAGTTCTTC. Its protein product is CASSPTSYNEQFF.

The chain recombines TRBV3-1 (or the pseudogene TRBV3-2) with TRBJ1-2; TRBD1 is a possible D gene (5 bases). This CDR3 has 12 residues. From germline, CDR1 is LGHDT and CDR2 YNNKEL (reference sequence). V was clipped by 3 bases and J by 6 bases, with 8 bases between them. The CDR3 here is CASSQGLHGYTF. The CDR3 DNA sequence: TGTGCCAGCAGCCAGGGACTCCATGGCTACACCTTC.

The rearrangement uses TRBV25-1 and TRBJ1-6, with 7 bases that match TRBD1. The trim removed 6 bases at V and 6 bases at J, leaving 2 bases unmatched. Germline CDR1 is MGHDK and CDR2 is SYGVNS. This CDR3 comprises 13 residues. The CDR3 DNA is TGTGCCAGCAGCGGACAGGCTAATTCACCCCTCCACTTT. Its translation is CASSGQANSPLHF.

V gene TRBV10-3 combines with J gene TRBJ2-3; 8 positions match TRBD2. The germline V gene encodes CDR1 ENHRY and CDR2 SYGVKD. After removal of 6 bases from V and 4 bases from J, the junction contained 9 bases not matched to a gene. The CDR3 contains 15 residues. The CDR3 region is CAIREREGGPDTQYF. The CDR3 nucleotides are TGTGCCATCAGGGAACGGGAGGGGGGTCCAGATACGCAGTATTTT.

The chain recombines TRBV27 with TRBJ1-3, with TRBD1 as a possible D gene (6 bases). This CDR3 spans 15 amino acids. CDR1 MNHEY and CDR2 SMNVEV come from the germline V gene (reference sequence). The V end lost 6 bases, the J end lost 4 bases, and 16 bases lay between the germline ends. The CDR3 sequence: CASSQQGYPGNTIYF. In nucleotides, the CDR3 is TGTGCCAGCAGCCAACAGGGTTATCCCGGAAACACCATATATTTT.